This TCR beta chain is from a study of blood T cell repertoires in COVID-19. Study context: Samples representing acute and convalescent COVID-19 were sourced from the United States, Italy and Spain. Sources were T cells, B-cell-depleted T cells, or PBMCs; the material itself was cDNA or gDNA.

The data were produced by immunoSEQ multiplex PCR, yet TCRdb's version contains in-frame clones alone and is incomplete. The sample records fewer than 300,000 clones, about 87% being singletons. Germline assignment: CDR1 MDHEN and CDR2 SYDVKM. This CDR3 is built from 13 residues. The V end was cut by 1 base, the J end by 7 bases, with 10 bases between. Individuals aged 18 to 89 years were recruited from approximately 24 US areas. The TCR was taken from a woman in her thirties or forties with acute COVID-19. Sequenced input: PBMCs or T cells enriched from blood (not recorded which). The V call is TRBV28, the J call TRBJ1-1; D is uncertain. The CDR3 nucleotides are TGTGCCAGCAGTTTATTTAGCGAAGTTGAAGCTTTCTTT. It codes for CASSLFSEVEAFF.